This T cell receptor beta chain was sequenced in a study of cytomegalovirus exposure and HLA in healthy donors. Turning to the study itself: T cells numbering about 200 million yielded 117 million unique TCR beta sequences in an earlier analysis. A data release that came early held around 85 million unique TCRs from HLA-typed donors.

Study observations and caveats: The productive fraction for most TCR beta V segments was about 87% or about 30% in an earlier analysis.

Only one count was recorded for this clone. The antigen is not known. The CDR3 is 16 residues long. Germline values: CDR1 SGHRS, CDR2 YFSETQ. V shed 0 bases, J shed 2 bases, and the junction held 2 bases outside the gene matches. Use of 60 Vbeta and 13 Jbeta primers characterized the PCR. TCRdb keeps only in-frame clones here, not all; method: immunoSEQ multiplex PCR. Of 90,000 to 120,000 clones in the sample, roughly 72% were seen once. Sequencing was done on a sample of PBMCs. The J gene is TRBJ2-6, the V gene TRBV5-1; 7 bases map to TRBD1. This receptor was taken from a man aged 30-40 years in good health and CMV-seronegative. CDR3 region: CASSLAQGAGANVLTF. The CDR3 coding sequence is TGCGCCAGCAGCTTGGCCCAGGGGGCTGGGGCCAACGTCCTGACTTTC.